Presented here are 16 T cell receptor beta chains from one specimen sequenced in a study of blood T cell repertoires in COVID-19. Clones were read by immunoSEQ multiplex PCR, and TCRdb kept only the in-frame ones, dropping some. The table shows some 450,000 clones, with about 90% occurring only once. The material sequenced was peripheral blood. All receptors derive from a man between 18 and 35 years old with COVID-19, enrolled during active disease.

The CDR3 loop reads CAGQGDHNEKLFF. CDR3 sequence (DNA): TGTGCCGGCCAGGGGGATCATAATGAAAAACTGTTTTTT. The rearrangement joins TRBV2 to TRBJ1-4; 7 nucleotides align to TRBD1. Germline values: CDR1 SNHLY, CDR2 FYNNEI. The CDR3 consists of 13 residues. V shed 11 bases and J 4 bases; nucleotides not matched to a gene: 7. Together with reference TRBV2 and TRBJ1-4, the CDR3 gives the full variable domain: EPEVTQTPSHQVTQMGQEVILRCVPISNHLYFYWYRQILGQKVEFLVSFYNNEISEKSEIFDDQFSVERPDGSNFTLKIRSTKLEDSAMYFCAGQGDHNEKLFFGSGTQLSVL.

The chain recombines TRBV5-8 with TRBJ1-6, with D perhaps TRBD1 (6 bases). The CDR3 totals 15 residues. Trimming stripped 0 bases from V and 7 bases from J, with 11 bases between. The germline V gene has CDR1 SGHTS and CDR2 YDEGEE. The CDR3: CASSLAGGPNSPLHF. CDR3 bases: TGTGCCAGCAGCTTGGCCGGGGGGCCCAATTCACCCCTCCACTTT.

This chain joins TRBV18 and TRBJ2-3, with D unresolved. Germline CDR1 reads KGHSH; CDR2 reads LQKENI. CDR3 length: 15 residues. The V end was cut by 2 bases, the J end by 0 bases, with 9 bases between. The CDR3 nucleotides read TGTGCCAGCTCACCATCAAGAGCTAGCACAGATACGCAGTATTTT. This sequence encodes CASSPSRASTDTQYF.

This chain connects TRBV14 to TRBJ1-1; maybe TRBD1 (6 bases). CDR1 SGHDN and CDR2 FVKESK come from the germline V gene. The CDR3 has 16 amino acids. V was shortened by 0 bases and J by 4 bases, with 15 bases between the two germline ends. The CDR3 coding sequence is TGTGCCAGCAGCCAAGATTGGGGGCGGGTAGGCACTGAAGCTTTCTTT. This codes for CASSQDWGRVGTEAFF.

This sequence joins TRBV18 and TRBJ2-7; 7 bases line up with TRBD1. V shed 6 bases and J 1 base; nucleotides not matched to a gene: 9. CDR1 is KGHSH, CDR2 LQKENI, per germline. This CDR3 contains 15 residues. In nucleotides, the CDR3 is TGTGCCAGCTCCCAAGGGGACAGAGGATCCTACGAGCAGTACTTC. It specifies CASSQGDRGSYEQYF.

This clone was seen just once. This chain joins TRBV7-9 and TRBJ2-1; D may be TRBD2 (5 bases). Trimming shortened V by 5 bases and J by 0 bases, and 17 bases separated the two germline ends. The germline V gene encodes CDR1 SEHNR and CDR2 FQNEAQ (reference sequence). The CDR3 has 17 amino acids. CDR3 nucleotides: TGTGCCAGCAGCGGGTTCGTACTAGGTGCCTCCTACAATGAGCAGTTCTTC. Amino acid sequence: CASSGFVLGASYNEQFF.

V usage is TRBV13 and J usage is TRBJ2-2; TRBD2 matches at 14 bases. Germline lookup yields CDR1 PRHDT and CDR2 FYEKMQ (reference sequence). Trimming removed 6 bases from V and 5 bases from J; junction bases left unmatched: 11. The CDR3 consists of 18 residues. This CDR3 is CASRTSGTSGSGTGELFF. Here the CDR3 DNA reads TGTGCCAGCAGAACTTCCGGGACTAGCGGGAGTGGAACCGGGGAGCTGTTTTTT.

This chain joins TRBV18 and TRBJ1-6, with unresolved D. The CDR3 spans 14 residues. The V end lost 5 bases, the J end lost 7 bases, and 12 bases lay between the germline ends. The germline gives CDR1 KGHSH, CDR2 LQKENI. CDR3 sequence (DNA): TGTGCCAGCTCAAAAGACACCAGCAATTCACCCCTCCACTTT. Translation gives CASSKDTSNSPLHF.

The rearrangement joins TRBV7-6 to TRBJ2-3; 8 bases match TRBD2. The CDR3 extends over 16 amino acids. V shed 2 bases and J 2 bases; nucleotides not matched to a gene: 6. From germline, CDR1 is SGHVS and CDR2 FNYEAQ. CDR3 coding DNA: TGTGCCAGCAGCTTATTCGAGCGGGGGCACACAGATACGCAGTATTTT. This sequence encodes CASSLFERGHTDTQYF.

This chain connects TRBV13 to TRBJ1-5, with 10 bases matching TRBD1. The CDR3 loop spans 18 amino acids. Germline CDR1 reads PRHDT; CDR2 reads FYEKMQ (reference sequence). After removal of 5 bases from V and 0 bases from J, the junction contained 10 bases not matched to a gene. CDR3: CASSNRDRGFYSNQPQHF. The DNA of the CDR3 is TGTGCCAGCAGCAACCGGGACAGGGGATTTTATAGCAATCAGCCCCAGCATTTT. The variable domain in full, with the rest retrieved from reference TRBV13 and TRBJ1-5, is AAGVIQSPRHLIKEKRETATLKCYPIPRHDTVYWYQQGPGQDPQFLISFYEKMQSDKGSIPDRFSAQQFSDYHSELNMSSLELGDSALYFCASSNRDRGFYSNQPQHFGDGTRLSIL.

V gene TRBV12-3 or TRBV12-4 combines with J gene TRBJ2-3; a weak D match, TRBD2 (5 bases). The CDR3 is made up of 12 amino acids. V dropped 4 bases and J dropped 13 bases, with 15 bases sitting between them. CDR3 sequence: CASSSAMRVKYF. CDR3 nucleotides: TGTGCCAGCAGTTCCGCGATGAGGGTCAAGTATTTT.

V is TRBV27 and J is TRBJ1-2, with D tentatively TRBD1 (5 bases). Per the germline V gene, CDR1 is MNHEY and CDR2 is SMNVEV (reference sequence). V lost 5 bases and J 2 bases, leaving 12 bases between the germline ends. The length of the CDR3 is 14 residues. The CDR3 bases are TGTGCCAGCAGTCTTAAGGACAAAAACTATGGCTACACCTTC. Translation gives CASSLKDKNYGYTF.

The V and J genes are TRBV9 and TRBJ2-7, with 10 positions matching TRBD2. Germline CDR1 reads SGDLS; CDR2 reads YYNGEE. The CDR3 is made up of 14 amino acids. The J segment lost 3 bases and the V segment lost 3 bases, leaving 3 bases of the junction unmatched. For the CDR3, the DNA is TGTGCCAGCAGCGGCGGACTAGCGGACTACGAGCAGTACTTC. Translating gives CASSGGLADYEQYF.

This chain connects TRBV29-1 to TRBJ1-1; tentative D call: TRBD1 (6 bases). V was cut by 5 bases and J by 6 bases, with 22 bases left in between. The CDR3 length is 15 residues. CDR1 and CDR2 from the germline V gene are SQVTM and ANQGSEA. The CDR3 DNA is TGCAGCGTTCAACGACAGGCCAGCATAGGCTCTGAAGCTTTCTTT. Encoded protein: CSVQRQASIGSEAFF.

This rearrangement joins TRBV6-6 to TRBJ2-2; TRBD1 might be the D (6 bases). Germline CDR1 reads MNHNY; CDR2 reads SVGAGI (reference sequence). V was trimmed by 6 bases and J by 6 bases, leaving 11 bases between them. The CDR3 contains 13 residues. The CDR3 region is CASSDRLAGELFF. The CDR3 region has the DNA TGTGCCAGCAGCGACAGGTTGGCCGGGGAGCTGTTTTTT.

In this sample, this clone turned up once. The chain has TRBV10-3 and TRBJ2-2, with no clear D. The germline CDR1 and CDR2 sequences are ENHRY and SYGVKD. The CDR3 length is 16 residues. As DNA, the CDR3 is TGTGCGACCCTACCTCGCGTAGCTACGAACACCGGGGAGCTGTTTTTT. Amino acids: CATLPRVATNTGELFF.